This TCR beta chain is drawn from a study of Ad26.COV2.S vaccination and SARS-CoV-2 variants. Notes on the study in general: It was reported that spike-specific CD8+ and CD4+ T cell responses were substantially broad after vaccination.

About this clone: Its target is not known.

The CDR3 is 10 residues long. V trimming: 8 bases; J trimming: 8 bases; junction bases outside the gene matches: 3. The V gene's germline CDR1 is SGHKS and CDR2 YYEKEE (reference sequence). Described treatment: around 19 received Ad26.COV2.S at low or high dose, single or two shots; roughly five received placebo; per-sample allocation not given. Samples analyzed were those drawn on day 63 after the first vaccine or placebo injection. Sequencing used immunoSEQ multiplex PCR; TCRdb keeps in-frame clones, though not all of them. The sample has a few hundred thousand clones, roughly 90% seen once. The sample consisted of peripheral blood, taken in a trial of Ad26.COV2.S vaccine versus placebo. The receptor comes from a person aged 18 to 65 who received the Ad26.COV2.S COVID-19 vaccine or a placebo. The chain couples TRBV5-5 to TRBJ1-1, with 7 bases identical to TRBD1. This CDR3 is CARPGQEAFF. In DNA, the CDR3 is TGTGCCAGACCGGGACAGGAAGCTTTCTTT.